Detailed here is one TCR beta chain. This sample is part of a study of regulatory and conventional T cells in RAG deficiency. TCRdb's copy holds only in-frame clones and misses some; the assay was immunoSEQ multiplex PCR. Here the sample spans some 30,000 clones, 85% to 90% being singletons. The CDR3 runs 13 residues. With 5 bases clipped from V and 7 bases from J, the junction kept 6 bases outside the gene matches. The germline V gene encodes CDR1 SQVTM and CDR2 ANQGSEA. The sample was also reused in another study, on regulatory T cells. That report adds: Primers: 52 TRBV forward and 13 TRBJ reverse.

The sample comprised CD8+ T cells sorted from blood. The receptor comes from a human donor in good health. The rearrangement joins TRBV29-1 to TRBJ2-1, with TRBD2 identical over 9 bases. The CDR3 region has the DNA TGCAGCGTTCTAGGCGGGGGGGCTAATGAGCAGTTCTTC. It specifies CSVLGGGANEQFF.